This entry is about one TCR beta chain. The method was immunoSEQ multiplex PCR; TCRdb's version includes in-frame clones alone and lacks a portion of them. The sample lists tens of thousands of clones; approximately 75% were seen once. Documented time point: after dendritic cell vaccination, including at tumor progression/relapse. The data were taken from a study of glioma-infiltrating T cells after dendritic cell vaccination. Germline CDR1 MGHRA, CDR2 YSYEKL. There are 19 residues in the CDR3. The V end was cut by 1 base, the J end by 10 bases, with 28 bases between. The chain joins TRBV4-1 to TRBJ1-4, with D unresolved. The sequence derives from a human donor with glioblastoma. Sequencing used blood, obtained after dendritic cell vaccination. In DNA form, the CDR3 reads TGCGCCAGCAGCCAAGCGAGTCGGGAAGGGTGGGTCGGGGTGGGAAAACTGTTTTTT. Translating it yields CASSQASREGWVGVGKLFF.